The TCR beta chain described here comes from a study of CD8 T cells in Susac syndrome. There are 13 residues in the CDR3. The germline V gene has CDR1 MGHRA and CDR2 YSYEKL. V was pared by 5 bases and J by 9 bases, with 4 bases of the junction left unmatched. Notes on the study in general: The greatest CD8+ clonal expansion in Susac occurred in TEMRA cells and in active patients. The study identified about seventeen and five Susac-specific public clones in total CD8+ and CD8+ TEMRA repertoires.

This clonotype was recorded a few times. Its specificity is unknown. With random hexamers, roughly 0.45 to 1 ug RNA was reverse transcribed. immunoSEQ multiplex PCR amplified TCR beta CDR3 across 54 Vbeta, 13 Jbeta. One entry per CDR3 protein results from TCRdb running MiXCR on the immunoSEQ multiplex PCR reads. This repertoire shows tens of thousands of distinct CDR3 sequences, around 96% found once; its top ten account for approximately 0.42%. The TEMRA cells underwent FACS enrichment, while the CD8+ and CD4+ T cells underwent negative isolation. This clonotype was sampled from a human donor with Susac syndrome. Sequenced sample: CD8+ T cells from PBMCs. The V and J genes are TRBV4-1 and TRBJ2-5, with 12 bases fitting TRBD2. CDR3 sequence (DNA): TGCGCCAGCAGCGACGGGACTAGCGGGCCCCAGTACTTC. Its translation: CASSDGTSGPQYF.